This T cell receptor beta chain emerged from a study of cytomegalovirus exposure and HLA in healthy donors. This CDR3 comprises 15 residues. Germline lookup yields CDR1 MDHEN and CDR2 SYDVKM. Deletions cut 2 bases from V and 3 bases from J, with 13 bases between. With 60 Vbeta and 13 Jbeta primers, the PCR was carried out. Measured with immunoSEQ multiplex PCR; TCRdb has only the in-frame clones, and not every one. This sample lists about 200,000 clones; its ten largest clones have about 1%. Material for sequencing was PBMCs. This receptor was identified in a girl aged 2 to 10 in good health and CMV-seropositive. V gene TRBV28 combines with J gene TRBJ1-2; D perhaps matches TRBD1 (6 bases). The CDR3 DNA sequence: TGTGCCAGCAGTTTAGGAGGGGGGGAATACTATGGCTACACCTTC. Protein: CASSLGGGEYYGYTF.